This TCR beta chain was obtained from a study of blood T cell repertoires in COVID-19. Profiling relied on immunoSEQ multiplex PCR, and the TCRdb table lists in-frame clones only, not all of them. The sample includes around 99,000 clones, 75% to 95% of them seen just once. V was clipped by 5 bases and J by 4 bases; unmatched bases: 8. CDR3 length: 14 amino acids. Per the germline V gene, CDR1 is SNHLY and CDR2 is FYNNEI. Sequencing was carried out using peripheral blood. The receptor was isolated from a woman aged 25 to 39 with acute or convalescent COVID-19. V is TRBV2 and J is TRBJ2-7; TRBD2 matches at 7 bases. CDR3 protein: CASSRLARGYEQYF. The CDR3 bases are TGTGCCAGCAGTCGGCTAGCGCGGGGGTACGAGCAGTACTTC.